This T cell receptor beta chain comes out of a study of T cells after yellow fever vaccination. CDR3 length: 13 residues. Germline V gene data show CDR1 as MNHEY and CDR2 as SVGAGI. With 6 bases removed from V and 8 bases from J, the gap between germline ends came to 14 bases. Broader study findings: Repertoires obtained by FACS sorting could include abundant clonotypes that entered as contaminants from the bulk population.

UMIs were added to TCR cDNA along with a universal primer site when it was made by 5'RACE template switching. MiXCR, applied by TCRdb to the 5' RACE reads, yields one record per CDR3 protein. Here the sample spans under 250,000 distinct CDR3 sequences, about 3% being singletons. This clonotype was recorded many times. No antigen is known for it. V usage is TRBV6-5 and J usage is TRBJ2-1; D is perhaps TRBD1 (5 bases). This sequence was found in a man younger than 35 who received the YFV17D yellow fever vaccine. The source was CD4+ T cells sorted from PBMCs, collected 10 days after the yellow fever booster vaccination. Written as DNA, the CDR3 is TGTGCCAGCAGCCCCCAGGGTAGCCATGAGCAGTTCTTC. Translated: CASSPQGSHEQFF.